Following are 23 T cell receptor beta chains from one sample sequenced in a study of T cells after somatic rescue of genetic block. The assay was immunoSEQ multiplex PCR, and TCRdb's table has in-frame clones only and misses some. The sample lists roughly 92,000 clones, over 80% seen once, with around 1.6% in the top ten. The sequencing input was peripheral blood mononuclear cells (PBMCs). All receptors come from a woman between 18 and 29 years old.

The gene calls are TRBV9 and TRBJ2-7, with D perhaps matching TRBD1 or TRBD2 (5 bases each). The CDR3 has 15 amino acids. V was pared by 2 bases and J by 4 bases, with 16 bases between. Germline CDR1 is SGDLS and CDR2 is YYNGEE. The CDR3 bases are TGTGCCAGCAGCGTTAGAGAGGGGATCGCGTACGAGCAGTACTTC. It encodes CASSVREGIAYEQYF. Complete variable domain (other parts from reference TRBV9 and TRBJ2-7): DSGVTQTPKHLITATGQRVTLRCSPRSGDLSVYWYQQSLDQGLQFLIQYYNGEERAKGNILERFSAQQFPDLHSELNLSSLELGDSALYFCASSVREGIAYEQYFGPGTRLTVT.

The chain employs TRBV5-4 and TRBJ2-7; the D gene could be TRBD1 or TRBD2 (5 bases each). Germline V gene data show CDR1 as SGHNT and CDR2 as YYREEE (reference sequence). This CDR3 is 13 amino acids long. V was pared by 2 bases and J by 3 bases, with 9 bases between. CDR3 region: CASSFGTDYEQYF. The CDR3 DNA reads as TGTGCCAGCAGCTTTGGGACGGACTACGAGCAGTACTTC.

This clone appeared once. CDR3 loop: CASSTYNEQFF. CDR3 in DNA: TGTGCCAGCAGCACCTACAATGAGCAGTTCTTC. J is TRBJ2-1 and V is TRBV5-6; D unresolved. CDR3 length: 11 residues. The germline V and J ends were trimmed by 4 bases and 2 bases, with 1 base remaining between them. CDR1 and CDR2 from the germline V gene are SGHDT and YYEEEE.

The gene calls are TRBV2 and TRBJ1-2, with 10 bases fitting TRBD1. The CDR3 sequence is 18 residues long. Looked up from germline, CDR1 is SNHLY and CDR2 is FYNNEI. V shed 8 bases, J shed 4 bases, and the junction held 19 bases outside the gene matches. This CDR3 is CASPPGKGRDRGRYGYTF. The CDR3 DNA is TGTGCCAGCCCCCCAGGGAAGGGCCGGGACAGGGGACGCTATGGCTACACCTTC.

The genes are TRBV19 and TRBJ2-7; TRBD2 matches 12 bases. The CDR3 extends over 15 amino acids. Per germline, CDR1 LNHDA and CDR2 SQIVND (reference sequence). V was clipped by 6 bases and J by 4 bases; unmatched bases: 7. This chain's CDR3 is CASSYPSGRGYEQYF. CDR3 in DNA: TGTGCCAGTAGCTATCCTAGCGGGAGGGGTTACGAGCAGTACTTC.

V is TRBV10-1 and J is TRBJ2-2; 7 bases line up with TRBD1. V gave up 8 bases and J gave up 4 bases; unmatched junction bases: 4. The CDR3 extends over 13 amino acids. CDR1 and CDR2 from the germline V gene are WNHNN and SYGVQD (reference sequence). The CDR3 loop reads CASQTGITGELFF. The CDR3 coding sequence is TGCGCCAGCCAGACAGGGATCACCGGGGAGCTGTTTTTT.

The chain links TRBV28 to TRBJ1-1; D is uncertain. The germline gives CDR1 MDHEN, CDR2 SYDVKM. Trimming took 11 bases from V and 0 from J, leaving 19 bases between them. The CDR3 runs to 15 residues. This chain's CDR3 is CAAGRQAGMNTEAFF. DNA of the CDR3: TGTGCCGCGGGAAGGCAGGCCGGAATGAACACTGAAGCTTTCTTT.

This chain uses TRBV19 with TRBJ1-1; tentatively, D is TRBD1 (5 bases). Between the trimmed V and J ends, which lost 7 bases and 0 bases, there was a span of 18 bases. Germline CDR1 reads LNHDA; CDR2 reads SQIVND (reference sequence). This CDR3 is built from 16 residues. CDR3 residues: CASTRVLGGVNTEAFF. In nucleotides, the CDR3 is TGTGCCAGTACCCGCGTTCTGGGGGGGGTGAACACTGAAGCTTTCTTT.

This chain uses TRBV30 with TRBJ1-4, with a weak D call TRBD1 (5 bases). The CDR3 contains 13 residues. Germline CDR1 GTSNPN, CDR2 SVGIG (reference sequence). The V gene lost 2 bases and the J gene lost 7 bases, with 11 bases spanning the gap. The CDR3 sequence: CAWSSRGGEKLFF. In DNA, the CDR3 is TGTGCCTGGAGTTCGAGGGGCGGTGAAAAACTGTTTTTT.

The chain employs TRBV10-1 and TRBJ2-3; 9 bases fit TRBD2. After removal of 1 base from V and 6 bases from J, the junction contained 14 bases not matched to a gene. This CDR3 contains 18 residues. CDR1 WNHNN and CDR2 SYGVQD come from the germline V gene (reference sequence). The DNA of the CDR3 is TGCGCCAGCAGTGAGTTACTAGCGGGCCCCTTAGGGGCCGATACGCAGTATTTT. It translates to CASSELLAGPLGADTQYF.

This chain links TRBV28 with TRBJ1-2; TRBD1 might be the D (6 bases). Trimming removed 6 bases from V and 4 bases from J, with 15 bases in between. The CDR3 is 14 amino acids. Germline CDR1 MDHEN, CDR2 SYDVKM. The CDR3 loop reads CASRLGVGGYGYTF. In DNA, the CDR3 is TGTGCCAGCAGATTAGGGGTAGGGGGCTATGGCTACACCTTC.

This sequence joins TRBV5-1 and TRBJ1-4, with D unresolved. Trimming shortened V by 1 base and J by 8 bases, and 9 bases separated the two germline ends. Germline CDR1 reads SGHRS; CDR2 reads YFSETQ. This CDR3 is 13 amino acids long. The CDR3 loop reads CASSLLLGEKLFF. The DNA of the CDR3 is TGCGCCAGCAGCTTGCTCCTCGGGGAAAAACTGTTTTTT.

The rearrangement joins TRBV30 to TRBJ1-1, with TRBD1 matching 7 bases. The CDR3 totals 14 residues. Germline V CDR1 and CDR2: GTSNPN, SVGIG (reference sequence). Trimming at V came to 2 bases and at J to 10 bases, leaving 13 bases not matched to a gene. The CDR3 spells CAWSSPGGYIAAFF. In nucleotides, the CDR3 is TGTGCCTGGAGTTCTCCAGGGGGTTATATCGCAGCTTTCTTT.

The chain employs TRBV5-1 and TRBJ2-2; D is perhaps TRBD2 (5 bases). The CDR3 is made up of 16 amino acids. Trimming removed 4 bases at V and 0 bases at J, with 13 bases between. Germline V gene data show CDR1 as SGHRS and CDR2 as YFSETQ. The CDR3 region is CASSPRGDPNTGELFF. DNA of the CDR3: TGCGCCAGCAGCCCCCGGGGAGATCCGAACACCGGGGAGCTGTTTTTT.

V is TRBV10-3 and J is TRBJ2-7, with TRBD2 matching over 10 bases. Germline assignment: CDR1 ENHRY and CDR2 SYGVKD. This CDR3 has 14 amino acids. The ends lost 6 bases at V and 4 bases at J; junction bases unmatched: 6. CDR3 protein: CAISTGTSVYEQYF. CDR3 nucleotides: TGTGCCATCAGCACAGGGACTAGCGTTTACGAGCAGTACTTC.

This chain joins TRBV7-9 and TRBJ2-7; D uncertain. Trimming stripped 5 bases from V and 4 bases from J, with 12 bases between. Germline V gene sequence: CDR1 SEHNR, CDR2 FQNEAQ (reference sequence). The CDR3 totals 13 residues. The CDR3 nucleotides are TGTGCCAGCAGCCCCGGACGCCTATACGAGCAGTACTTC. Its protein product is CASSPGRLYEQYF.

This chain connects TRBV2 to TRBJ2-5; D remains ambiguous. This CDR3 comprises 11 residues. The germline V gene encodes CDR1 SNHLY and CDR2 FYNNEI. V lost 6 bases and J 5 bases, leaving 7 bases between the germline ends. The CDR3 nucleotides read TGTGCCAGCAGCACTGAGGAGACCCAGTACTTC. Protein sequence: CASSTEETQYF. Full variable domain (remainder filled in from reference TRBV2 and TRBJ2-5): EPEVTQTPSHQVTQMGQEVILRCVPISNHLYFYWYRQILGQKVEFLVSFYNNEISEKSEIFDDQFSVERPDGSNFTLKIRSTKLEDSAMYFCASSTEETQYFGPGTRLLVL.

CDR3 amino acids: CASSNREVFIAKNIQYF. The CDR3 DNA follows: TGTGCCAGTAGTAACAGGGAAGTGTTCATAGCCAAAAACATTCAGTACTTC. The gene calls are TRBV19 and TRBJ2-4, with TRBD1 as a possible D gene (6 bases). CDR1 is LNHDA, CDR2 SQIVND, per germline (reference sequence). V was pared by 4 bases and J by 0 bases, with 16 bases between. The CDR3 has 17 amino acids.

The genes are TRBV28 and TRBJ2-2, with D possibly matching TRBD2 (6 bases). The CDR3 length is 16 residues. Germline CDR1 MDHEN, CDR2 SYDVKM. The V gene lost 4 bases and the J gene lost 1 base, with 13 bases spanning the gap. DNA of the CDR3: TGTGCCAGCAGTTCCCCCTGGCGGGGGAACACCGGGGAGCTGTTTTTT. It encodes CASSSPWRGNTGELFF.

The chain joins TRBV6-5 to TRBJ2-3; TRBD1 or TRBD2 may be the D gene (5 bases each). The germline V gene has CDR1 MNHEY and CDR2 SVGAGI. Trimming took off 2 bases at V and 13 bases at J, with 10 bases between the two ends. The CDR3 runs 11 residues. DNA for the CDR3: TGTGCCAGCAGTTACGGGGGACCAGAGTATTTT. Encoded protein: CASSYGGPEYF.

The V and J genes are TRBV4-3 and TRBJ1-1; TRBD1 is a possible D gene (5 bases). The CDR3 consists of 14 residues. Germline V gene data show CDR1 as LGHNA and CDR2 as YSLEER. V lost 2 bases and J 6 bases, leaving 13 bases between the germline ends. DNA of the CDR3: TGCGCCAGCAGCCAAAGGGGATGGAGCGCTGAAGCTTTCTTT. As protein: CASSQRGWSAEAFF.

The chain joins TRBV25-1 to TRBJ1-2, with a possible D match to TRBD1 (6 bases). Germline-derived CDR1 and CDR2 are MGHDK and SYGVNS. V lost 6 bases to trimming and J lost 3 bases, with 17 bases between them. The CDR3 loop spans 15 amino acids. The CDR3 loop reads CASSPSATGYYGYTF. The CDR3, as DNA: TGTGCCAGCAGCCCATCCGCGACAGGCTACTATGGCTACACCTTC.

The chain has TRBV4-2 and TRBJ1-3; 7 nucleotides agree with TRBD1. Germline V CDR1 and CDR2: LGHNA, YNFKEQ. V lost 5 bases and J lost 1; bases outside the gene matches: 5. The CDR3 has 15 amino acids. The CDR3 here is CASSVDRVSGNTIYF. The DNA of the CDR3 is TGTGCCAGCAGCGTCGACAGGGTGTCTGGAAACACCATATATTTT.